One sample yielded the 5 T cell receptor beta chains listed below, sequenced in a study of shared clonotypes between healthy human individuals. The table came from immunoSEQ multiplex PCR; TCRdb's copy has only in-frame clones and leaves some out. The sample yields over 1.5 million clones, approximately 98% seen once. The sequencing input was naive CD4+ T cells sorted from blood. Subset denoted: CD45RA+ positively selected. The receptors here all came from a man younger than 45 in good health.

The rearrangement joins TRBV5-1 to TRBJ2-5; 11 bases agree with TRBD2. The V and J ends lost 4 bases and 5 bases, in that order; junction bases with no gene match: 13. The CDR3 spans 17 residues. The V gene's germline CDR1 is SGHRS and CDR2 YFSETQ. The CDR3 DNA reads as TGCGCCAGCAGCGCGTTTCTGCTAGCGGGAGGTCGGGAGACCCAGTACTTC. It translates to CASSAFLLAGGRETQYF.

The gene calls are TRBV29-1 and TRBJ1-1, with 9 bases fitting TRBD1. The CDR3 runs to 13 residues. J lost 4 bases, V lost 6 bases, and 6 bases had no gene match. Germline CDR1 reads SQVTM; CDR2 reads ANQGSEA. The CDR3 DNA follows: TGCAGCGTAACTTCGACAGGGGGCACTGAAGCTTTCTTT. The encoded protein is CSVTSTGGTEAFF.

V gene TRBV5-1 combines with J gene TRBJ2-5, with unresolved D. Per germline, CDR1 SGHRS and CDR2 YFSETQ. The CDR3 totals 13 residues. V was shortened by 2 bases and J by 5 bases, with 10 bases between the two germline ends. This chain's CDR3 is CASSFGQAETQYF. The CDR3 nucleotides are TGCGCCAGCAGCTTTGGGCAGGCGGAGACCCAGTACTTC.

The genes are TRBV29-1 and TRBJ2-7; perhaps TRBD1 as D (7 bases). The V end lost 4 bases, the J end lost 4 bases, and 17 bases lay between the germline ends. The CDR3 has 14 residues. Germline-derived CDR1 and CDR2 are SQVTM and ANQGSEA. The CDR3 loop reads CSVALSGGSYEQYF. DNA of the CDR3: TGCAGCGTTGCTTTATCAGGGGGGAGTTACGAGCAGTACTTC.

The V and J genes are TRBV5-6 and TRBJ2-7; perhaps TRBD1 as D (6 bases). V was cut by 0 bases and J by 6 bases, with 10 bases left in between. The CDR3 consists of 13 residues. Germline CDR1 SGHDT, CDR2 YYEEEE. CDR3 region: CASSLAGVSEQYF. The CDR3 DNA reads TGTGCCAGCAGCTTGGCAGGGGTGAGCGAGCAGTACTTC.